The TCR beta chain under discussion was sequenced for a study of patients and donors after allogeneic stem cell transplantation. The ends were cut back, 6 bases at V and 5 bases at J, with 14 bases in the middle. The germline CDR1 and CDR2 sequences are DFQATT and SNEGSKA (reference sequence). The CDR3 runs to 13 residues. This clonotype was detected only a few times. TCRdb re-derived calls from the RT-PCR reads in MiXCR, one entry per CDR3 protein. The table includes approximately 430,000 distinct CDR3 sequences, about a sixth detected once. The receptor comes from a human donor who was either an allogeneic HSCT recipient or a stem cell or donor lymphocyte infusion donor (not recorded which). It is not recorded whose cells these are; they may come from a transplant donor. The chain joins TRBV20-1 to TRBJ2-1; D is perhaps TRBD2 (6 bases). Input material: blood, either unsorted or a sorted T cell fraction (not recorded which). The CDR3 protein is CSAPNSGNNEQFF. Written as DNA, the CDR3 is TGCAGTGCCCCGAATAGCGGAAACAATGAGCAGTTCTTC.